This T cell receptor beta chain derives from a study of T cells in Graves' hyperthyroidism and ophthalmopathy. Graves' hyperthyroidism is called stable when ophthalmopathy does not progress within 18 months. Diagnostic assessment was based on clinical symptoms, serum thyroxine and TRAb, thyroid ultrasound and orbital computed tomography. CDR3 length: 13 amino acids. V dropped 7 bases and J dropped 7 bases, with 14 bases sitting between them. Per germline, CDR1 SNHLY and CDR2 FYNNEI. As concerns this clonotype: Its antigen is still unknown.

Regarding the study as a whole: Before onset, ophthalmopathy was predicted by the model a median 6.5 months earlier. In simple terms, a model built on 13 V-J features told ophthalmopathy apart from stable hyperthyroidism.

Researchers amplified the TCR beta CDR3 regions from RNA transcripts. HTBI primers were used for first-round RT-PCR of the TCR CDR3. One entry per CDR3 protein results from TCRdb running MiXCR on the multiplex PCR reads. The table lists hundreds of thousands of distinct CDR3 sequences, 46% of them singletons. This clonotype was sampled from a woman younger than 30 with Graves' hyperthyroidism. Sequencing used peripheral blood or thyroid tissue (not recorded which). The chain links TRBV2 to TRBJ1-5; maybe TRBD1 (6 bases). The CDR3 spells CASIEDGGQPQHF. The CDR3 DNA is TGTGCCAGCATCGAGGATGGGGGCCAGCCCCAGCATTTT.